Sequencing of this T cell receptor (beta chain) was carried out in a study of blood T cell repertoires in COVID-19. Study-wide context: Sites across the United States, Italy and Spain contributed samples from acute and convalescent COVID-19. Sample material is recorded as cDNA or gDNA derived from T cells, B-cell-depleted T cells, or PBMCs.

Per the authors' pipeline: Amplification of reference gene primers was used by the study to estimate nucleated cell counts. Method: immunoSEQ multiplex PCR; TCRdb's copy keeps in-frame clones and lacks some. The V and J calls and clone size come from that table; D and trimming were worked out from the DNA. The table has about 81,000 clones, 75% seen once. CDR1 MDHEN and CDR2 SYDVKM come from the germline V gene. Trimming at V came to 4 bases and at J to 1 base, leaving 15 bases not matched to a gene. The CDR3 has 18 residues. Sequenced material: peripheral blood. The chain carries TRBV28 and TRBJ1-2; TRBD1 aligns across 7 bases. The TCR comes from a woman aged 50 to 60 with acute or convalescent COVID-19. The CDR3 here is CASSSLGTAQTLNYGYTF. In DNA form, the CDR3 reads TGTGCCAGCAGTTCCCTGGGGACAGCCCAAACCCTTAACTATGGCTACACCTTC.